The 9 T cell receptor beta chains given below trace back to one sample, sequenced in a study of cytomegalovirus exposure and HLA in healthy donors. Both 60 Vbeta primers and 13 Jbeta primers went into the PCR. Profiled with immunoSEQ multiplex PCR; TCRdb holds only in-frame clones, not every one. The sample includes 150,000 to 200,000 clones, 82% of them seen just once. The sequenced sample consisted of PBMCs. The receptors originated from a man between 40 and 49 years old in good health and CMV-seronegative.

The CDR3 protein is CASTTGFNYEQYF. The CDR3 nucleotides are TGTGCCAGTACCACAGGGTTCAACTACGAGCAGTACTTC. This chain connects TRBV6-1 to TRBJ2-7; D may be TRBD1 (6 bases). The germline gives CDR1 MNHNS, CDR2 SASEGT. The CDR3 runs to 13 residues. Trimming shortened V by 9 bases and J by 3 bases, and 15 bases separated the two germline ends.

The CDR3 region is CATSRGQNTEAFF. The CDR3 DNA is TGTGCCACCAGCAGAGGACAGAACACTGAAGCTTTCTTT. This chain connects TRBV15 to TRBJ1-1; no firm D call. This CDR3 is 13 amino acids long. Germline CDR1 reads LNHNV; CDR2 reads YYDKDF (reference sequence). Trimming left V 1 base short and J 1 base short, with 4 bases between.

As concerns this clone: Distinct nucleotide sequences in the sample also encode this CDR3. The CDR3 nucleotides read TGTGCCAGCAGCTTAGTAAGGGGTCGGGAAAAACTGTTTTTT. Translating it yields CASSLVRGREKLFF. V is TRBV11-2 and J is TRBJ1-4; maybe TRBD1 (5 bases). V gave up 1 base and J gave up 8 bases, with 11 bases separating them. This CDR3 comprises 14 residues. Germline CDR1 and CDR2: SGHAT and FQNNGV.

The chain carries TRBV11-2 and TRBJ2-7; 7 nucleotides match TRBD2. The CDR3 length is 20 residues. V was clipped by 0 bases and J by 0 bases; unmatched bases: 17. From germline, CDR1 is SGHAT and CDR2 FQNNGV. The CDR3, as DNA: TGTGCCAGCAGCTTAGAAGGCGTTGCAGCGGGGTCATCGACCTCCTACGAGCAGTACTTC. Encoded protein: CASSLEGVAAGSSTSYEQYF.

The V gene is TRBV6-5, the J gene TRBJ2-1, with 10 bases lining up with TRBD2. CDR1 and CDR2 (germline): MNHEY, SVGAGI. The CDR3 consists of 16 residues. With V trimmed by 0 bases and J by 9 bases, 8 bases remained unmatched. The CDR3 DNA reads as TGTGCCAGCAGTTACTCCGGGACTAGCGTGGGTGGTGAGCAGTTCTTC. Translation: CASSYSGTSVGGEQFF.

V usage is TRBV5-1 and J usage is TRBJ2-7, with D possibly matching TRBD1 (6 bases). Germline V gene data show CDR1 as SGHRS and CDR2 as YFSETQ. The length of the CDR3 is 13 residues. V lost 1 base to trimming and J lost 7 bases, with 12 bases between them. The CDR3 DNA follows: TGCGCCAGCAGCTTGCCAGGGGCCGAGGAGCAGTACTTC. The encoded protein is CASSLPGAEEQYF.

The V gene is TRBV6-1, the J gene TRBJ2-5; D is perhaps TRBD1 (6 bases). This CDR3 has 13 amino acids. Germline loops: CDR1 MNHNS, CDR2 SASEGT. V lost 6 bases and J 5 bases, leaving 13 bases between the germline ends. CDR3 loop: CASRAQGWETQYF. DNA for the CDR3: TGTGCCAGCAGGGCTCAGGGGTGGGAGACCCAGTACTTC.

CDR3 sequence: CASRGHVNTEAFF. In DNA, the CDR3 is TGTGCCAGCAGGGGACATGTGAACACTGAAGCTTTCTTT. The gene calls are TRBV28 and TRBJ1-1; a possible D gene is TRBD1 (6 bases). The CDR3 loop spans 13 amino acids. Per the germline V gene, CDR1 is MDHEN and CDR2 is SYDVKM. The germline V and J ends were trimmed by 6 bases and 0 bases, with 8 bases remaining between them.

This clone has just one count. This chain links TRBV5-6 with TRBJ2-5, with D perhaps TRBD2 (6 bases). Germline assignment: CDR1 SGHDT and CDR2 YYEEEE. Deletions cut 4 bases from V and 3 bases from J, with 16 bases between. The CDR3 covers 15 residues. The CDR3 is CASSQKGGKKETQYF. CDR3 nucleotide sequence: TGTGCCAGCAGCCAGAAGGGCGGGAAGAAAGAGACCCAGTACTTC.